These T cell receptor beta chains were read from a single sample in a study of blood T cell repertoires in COVID-19. Profiling relied on immunoSEQ multiplex PCR, and the TCRdb table lists in-frame clones only, not all of them. Counted here are 100,000 to 150,000 clones, roughly 83% occurring once; the ten biggest clones make up roughly 5.4%. Source material: peripheral blood. The source is a human donor in a cohort sampled during active COVID-19. CDR3s include the opening cysteine and the closing phenylalanine or tryptophan. D genes are given only for firm matches. The listing skips clone size in some rows; elsewhere it reads once, few, many or a size class.

>TRBV21-1|-|-|TRBJ2-1
TGTGCCAGCAGCCAGCCCGGACAGCTAAGAAACTACAACAATGAGCAGTTCTTC
CASSQPGQLRNYNNEQFF
>TRBV19|TRBD2|few|TRBJ2-2
TGTGCCAGTAGTTCTCGACTAGCGGGATCGTCCGGGGAGCTGTTTTTT
CASSSRLAGSSGELFF
>TRBV6-5|-|-|TRBJ1-6
TGTGCAGCGGCCAGGTCCCTGGGTAATAATTCACCCCTCCACTTT
CAAARSLGNNSPLHF
>TRBV3-1/TRBV3-2|-|-|TRBJ1-1
TGTGCCAGCAGCCCCCCCGGTTCGGGGAACACTGAAGCTTTCTTT
CASSPPGSGNTEAFF
>TRBV29-1|TRBD2|-|TRBJ2-1
TGCAGCGTTGTAAGGTCGCTAGCGGGACCCAATGAGCAGTTCTTC
CSVVRSLAGPNEQFF
>TRBV6-2/TRBV6-3|TRBD1|-|TRBJ1-5
TGTGCCAGCAGTACGAAATTAGGACAGGGGACGGGCCTTAGCAATCAGCCCCAGCATTTT
CASSTKLGQGTGLSNQPQHF
>TRBV10-2|TRBD1|-|TRBJ1-6
TGCGCCAGCAGTGGCGCACAGGGGGGGTATAATTCACCCCTCCACTTT
CASSGAQGGYNSPLHF
>TRBV27|-|once|TRBJ1-4
TGTGCCAGCTCCTCAGGGGCAACTAATGAAAAACTGTTTTTT
CASSSGATNEKLFF
>TRBV18|-|-|TRBJ1-1
TGTGCCAGCTCACCACTGGAGTCGACTGAAGCTTTCTTT
CASSPLESTEAFF
>TRBV6-1|TRBD1|-|TRBJ2-1
TGTGCCAGCAGTCAAGCCAGGGGGCGGGAAAGCTACAATGAGCAGTTCTTC
CASSQARGRESYNEQFF
>TRBV28|TRBD2|-|TRBJ2-7
TGTGCCAGCAGACCTATGGGACTAGCGGGGAGTGAGCAGTACTTC
CASRPMGLAGSEQYF
>TRBV20-1|-|-|TRBJ2-1
TGCAGTGCTAGTTTGGACTACTCCTACAATGAGCAGTTCTTC
CSASLDYSYNEQFF